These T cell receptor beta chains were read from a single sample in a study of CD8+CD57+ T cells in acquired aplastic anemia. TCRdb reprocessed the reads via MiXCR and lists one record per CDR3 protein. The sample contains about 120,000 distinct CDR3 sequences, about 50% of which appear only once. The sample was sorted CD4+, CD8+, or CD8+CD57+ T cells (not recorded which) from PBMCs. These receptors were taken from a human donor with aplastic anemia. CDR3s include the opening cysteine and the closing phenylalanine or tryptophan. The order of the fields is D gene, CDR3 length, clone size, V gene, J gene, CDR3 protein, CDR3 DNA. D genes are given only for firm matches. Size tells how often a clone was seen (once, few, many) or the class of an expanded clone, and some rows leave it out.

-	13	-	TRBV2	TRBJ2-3	CATSDSATDTQYF	TGTGCCACCAGTGATTCAGCCACAGATACGCAGTATTTT
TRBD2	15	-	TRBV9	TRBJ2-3	CASSQSSGGADTQYF	TGTGCCAGCAGCCAGTCTAGCGGGGGGGCGGATACGCAGTATTTT
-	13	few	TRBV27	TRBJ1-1	CASSLWDNTEAFF	TGTGCCAGCAGTTTGTGGGACAACACTGAAGCTTTCTTT
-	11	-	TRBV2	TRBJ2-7	CASRGDSEQYF	TGTGCCAGCAGGGGCGACTCCGAGCAGTACTTC
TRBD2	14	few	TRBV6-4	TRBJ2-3	CASSPSGSTDTQYF	TGTGCCAGCTCCCCTAGCGGCAGCACAGATACGCAGTATTTT
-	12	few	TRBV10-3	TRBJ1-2	CAISGQKDGYTF	TGTGCCATCAGTGGACAGAAAGATGGCTACACCTTC
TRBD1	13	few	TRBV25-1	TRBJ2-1	CASSATGWDEQFF	TGTGCCAGCAGTGCGACAGGGTGGGATGAGCAGTTCTTC
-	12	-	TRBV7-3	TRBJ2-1	CASSSAGYEQFF	TGTGCCAGCAGCTCCGCGGGGTATGAGCAGTTCTTC
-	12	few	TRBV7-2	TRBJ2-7	CASSLRMGEQYF	TGTGCCAGCAGCTTGCGGATGGGTGAGCAGTACTTC
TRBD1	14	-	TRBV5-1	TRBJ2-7	CASANRDRAYEQYF	TGCGCCAGTGCAAACCGGGACAGGGCCTACGAGCAGTACTTC
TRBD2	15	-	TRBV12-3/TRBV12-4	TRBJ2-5	CASSLLPSGQETQYF	TGTGCCAGCAGTTTACTTCCTAGCGGCCAAGAGACCCAGTACTTC
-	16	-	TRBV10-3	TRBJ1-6	CAISEYRAGDNSPLHF	TGTGCCATCAGTGAGTACAGGGCCGGGGATAATTCACCCCTCCACTTT
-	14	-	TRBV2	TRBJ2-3	CASSYRDRRDTQYF	TGTGCCAGCAGTTACCGCGACCGGAGGGATACGCAGTATTTT
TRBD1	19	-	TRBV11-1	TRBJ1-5	CASSFPPGRTGAYYQPQHF	TGTGCCAGCAGCTTTCCCCCAGGTAGAACAGGGGCGTACTATCAGCCCCAGCATTTT
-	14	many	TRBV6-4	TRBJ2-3	CASSTSWGGDTQYF	TGTGCCAGCAGTACCTCGTGGGGTGGAGATACGCAGTATTTT
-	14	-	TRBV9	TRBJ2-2	CASSVDAGTGELFF	TGTGCCAGCAGCGTAGATGCGGGCACCGGGGAGCTGTTTTTT
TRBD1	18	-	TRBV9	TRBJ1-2	CASSPYPWDSPTNYGYTF	TGTGCCAGCAGCCCATACCCTTGGGACAGCCCAACTAACTATGGCTACACCTTC
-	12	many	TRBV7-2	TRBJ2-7	CASSQPGWEQYF	TGTGCCAGCAGCCAACCCGGCTGGGAGCAGTACTTC
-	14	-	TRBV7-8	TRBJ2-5	CAGSLVRTQETQYF	TGTGCCGGCAGCTTAGTAAGGACCCAAGAGACCCAGTACTTC
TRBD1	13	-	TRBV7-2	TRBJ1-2	CASSPNRGNGYTF	TGTGCCAGCAGCCCCAACAGGGGTAATGGCTACACCTTC
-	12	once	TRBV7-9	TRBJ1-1	CASSLGPTEAFF	TGTGCCAGCAGCTTGGGCCCCACTGAAGCTTTCTTT
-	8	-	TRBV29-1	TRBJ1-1	CTATEAFF	TGCACCGCAACTGAAGCTTTCTTT
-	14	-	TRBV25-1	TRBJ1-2	CASRSRVTFYGYTF	TGTGCCAGCAGAAGCCGGGTCACCTTCTATGGCTACACCTTC
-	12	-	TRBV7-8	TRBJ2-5	CATRRTSETQYF	TGTGCCACGAGGAGGACATCCGAGACCCAGTACTTC